The TCR beta chain under discussion was sequenced for a study of human T cells and chemical hapten exposure. Source study methods: Sample TCR totals centred on a median of approximately 95,000, ranging about 20,000 to 750,000. TCRdb re-derived calls from the RACE reads in MiXCR, one entry per CDR3 protein. TCRdb, not the authors, supplied the V and J calls. The sample has 45,000 to 60,000 distinct CDR3 sequences; 12% are singletons. Time point denoted: patch test 3, about 24 weeks after DPC sensitization. Treatment indicated: therapeutic diphenylcyclopropenone sensitization with weekly scalp DPC. The germline V and J ends were trimmed by 0 bases and 1 base, with 10 bases remaining between them. CDR1 is DFQATT, CDR2 SNEGSKA, per germline (reference sequence). CDR3 size: 14 residues.

The origin of this receptor is a man aged 25 to 40 with alopecia areata. Some clones in this sample may be carry-over from other donors' samples. The chain employs TRBV20-1 and TRBJ2-7; no reliable D call. The sample consisted of whole blood, taken in connection with sensitization to the hapten diphenylcyclopropenone (DPC). The CDR3 reads CSARDYTDSYEQYF. The CDR3 nucleotides read TGCAGTGCTAGAGATTACACGGATTCCTACGAGCAGTACTTC.